This TCR beta chain was sequenced in a study of post-analysis software for immune sequencing data. Whole-study context: Relapsing-remitting, secondary progressive and progressive-relapsing courses of multiple sclerosis were included. Broader study findings: Strong same-batch co-clustering of samples appeared with F measure clustering. Patients with multiple sclerosis recorded significantly lower normalized Chao1 diversity than controls, the study found.

This clonotype was recorded once. Its antigen is unknown. Presence of unique molecular identifiers characterized the TCR beta cDNA libraries. A population of about 0.9 to 10 million T cells gave rise to roughly 0.5 million cDNA molecules. TCRdb re-derived calls from the PCR reads in MiXCR, one entry per CDR3 protein. Of 250,000 to 300,000 distinct CDR3 sequences in the sample, just over 35% are singletons; the top ten hold under 5.5%. Sequencing was carried out using blood. This clonotype originated in a girl aged 10 to 17 with multiple sclerosis.

The DNA for the CDR3 is TGTGCCAGCAGCTTGCGGGACGCAGGGGCCACCTACGAGCAGTACTTC. Protein sequence: CASSLRDAGATYEQYF. This chain links TRBV7-6 with TRBJ2-7; either TRBD1 or TRBD2 may supply D (6 bases each). Trimming removed 3 bases at V and 2 bases at J, with 17 bases between. There are 16 residues in the CDR3. Per the germline V gene, CDR1 is SGHVS and CDR2 is FNYEAQ. Using reference TRBV7-6 and TRBJ2-7 for the parts outside the CDR3, the full variable domain is GAGVSQSPRYKVTKRGQDVALRCDPISGHVSLYWYRQALGQGPEFLTYFNYEAQQDKSGLPNDRFSAERPEGSISTLTIQRTEQRDSAMYRCASSLRDAGATYEQYFGPGTRLTVT.